The entry below gives a single T cell receptor beta chain sequence along with its context. Its antigen remains unidentified. This sample is drawn from a study of cytomegalovirus exposure and HLA in healthy donors. Study-wide results and caveats: Most TCR beta V segments were productive about 87% or about 30% of the time in an earlier analysis. At a 0.05 false discovery rate, a later analysis found approximately 17,000 TCR beta sequences to be associated with HLA alleles. Of the V segments, some could not be distinguished, including TRBV6-2 and TRBV6-3, and were excluded.

PCR amplification relied on 60 Vbeta primers (plus 13 Jbeta primers). As handled by the study authors: A later analysis counted 80 million or so unique TCR beta chains, around 12 million shared. The repertoire was sequenced with immunoSEQ multiplex PCR; TCRdb's copy has only in-frame clones and lacks some. V, J and clone size are those of that table, while D and trimming were read from the DNA. The sample lists around 150,000 clones, around 83% occurring once. Germline CDR1 is MNHNY and CDR2 is SVGAGI (reference sequence). The CDR3 covers 15 residues. Trimming took 5 bases from V and 3 from J; bases not matched to a gene: 7.

The sample taken for sequencing was PBMCs. This chain links TRBV6-6 with TRBJ1-1, with TRBD1 matching 9 bases. This clonotype was obtained from a man between 18 and 35 years old in good health and CMV-seropositive. CDR3 DNA: TGTGCCAGCAGTAACAGGGGGCAGGGCGACACTGAAGCTTTCTTT. Protein: CASSNRGQGDTEAFF.